One sample yielded the 14 T cell receptor beta chains listed below, sequenced in a study of CD8+CD57+ T cells in acquired aplastic anemia. Sequenced patients had shown CD8+CD57+ cell expansion by flow cytometry. TCR beta VDJ and CDR3 were profiled, and genomic DNA was the template. Using its own MiXCR run on the reads, TCRdb lists one record per CDR3 protein. The sample has just over 450,000 distinct CDR3 sequences; around 30% are singletons. Sequencing was carried out using sorted CD4+, CD8+, or CD8+CD57+ T cells (not recorded which) from PBMCs. The receptors come from a human donor with aplastic anemia.

The chain links TRBV3-1 to TRBJ1-1, with D uncertain. V shed 8 bases and J shed 1 base, with 11 bases lying between them. Per germline, CDR1 LGHDT and CDR2 YNNKEL (reference sequence). The CDR3 totals 13 residues. The CDR3 DNA follows: TGTGCCAGCTGCAAAGCAGGGAACACTGAAGCTTTCTTT. Translating gives CASCKAGNTEAFF.

This clonotype occurred a few times. Just one base apart from a much larger clone, this may be a read error. The rearrangement joins TRBV19 to TRBJ1-2; D gene uncertain. This CDR3 spans 14 amino acids. Germline V gene data show CDR1 as LNHDA and CDR2 as SQIVND (reference sequence). The CDR3 spells CASSTPYGVYGCTF. As DNA, the CDR3 is TGTGCCAGTAGTACCCCCTACGGGGTCTATGGCTGCACCTTC.

The chain couples TRBV7-9 to TRBJ1-1; maybe TRBD1 (5 bases). Deletions cut 4 bases from V and 2 bases from J, with 11 bases between. The CDR3 has 14 amino acids. Per the germline V gene, CDR1 is SEHNR and CDR2 is FQNEAQ (reference sequence). CDR3 DNA: TGTGCCAGCAGCTGGAACCGGGACAACACTGAAGCTTTCTTT. Translating it yields CASSWNRDNTEAFF.

This chain uses TRBV4-1 with TRBJ2-3; 16 nucleotides align to TRBD2. Germline trimming cut 1 base from V and 6 bases from J; bases unmatched to any gene: 7. The germline V gene has CDR1 MGHRA and CDR2 YSYEKL. This CDR3 contains 18 residues. CDR3 sequence (DNA): TGCGCCAGCAGCCAAGTCCCGGGACTAGCGGGAGGGCCGGATACGCAGTATTTT. It specifies CASSQVPGLAGGPDTQYF.

There are many counts of this clonotype. This chain links TRBV12-3 or TRBV12-4 with TRBJ1-5; TRBD1 is a possible D gene (5 bases). Trimming pared 3 bases from V and 9 bases from J, leaving 9 bases between. The CDR3 is 12 residues long. The CDR3 DNA is TGTGCCAGCAGTTTCGAGGGGATGCCCCAGCATTTT. Its translation: CASSFEGMPQHF.

The CDR3, as DNA: TGTGCCAGTAGTATCGAACTAGCGGATTACAATGAGCAGTTCTTC. Protein: CASSIELADYNEQFF. The chain recombines TRBV19 with TRBJ2-1; 8 nucleotides align to TRBD2. There are 15 residues in the CDR3. Per the germline V gene, CDR1 is LNHDA and CDR2 is SQIVND (reference sequence). The V gene end was trimmed by 3 bases and the J gene end by 4 bases; junction bases not matched to a gene: 5. Variable domain in full (rest from reference TRBV19 and TRBJ2-1): DGGITQSPKYLFRKEGQNVTLSCEQNLNHDAMYWYRQDPGQGLRLIYYSQIVNDFQKGDIAEGYSVSREKKESFPLTVTSAQKNPTAFYLCASSIELADYNEQFFGPGTRLTVL.

A few counts support this clonotype. The chain carries TRBV15 and TRBJ2-1; D is unclear. Trimming left V 2 bases short and J 4 bases short, with 18 bases between. The CDR3 totals 17 residues. Germline-derived CDR1 and CDR2 are LNHNV and YYDKDF (reference sequence). CDR3 in DNA: TGTGCCACCAGCAGACTATTTGAGCTCTTGGGGTACAATGAGCAGTTCTTC. This translates into CATSRLFELLGYNEQFF.

This clonotype has a handful of counts. The gene calls are TRBV5-1 and TRBJ2-5; the D is unclear. The CDR3 contains 13 residues. V lost 3 bases and J 1 base, leaving 7 bases between the germline ends. Germline V gene data show CDR1 as SGHRS and CDR2 as YFSETQ. In DNA, the CDR3 is TGCGCCAGCAGCTATCAGTTCCAAGAGACCCAGTACTTC. It codes for CASSYQFQETQYF.

This clonotype was seen repeatedly, ten times or more. The V call is TRBV2, the J call TRBJ2-3; 9 nucleotides align to TRBD2. CDR1 SNHLY and CDR2 FYNNEI come from the germline V gene. This CDR3 is built from 14 residues. J was trimmed by 5 bases and V by 9 bases; bases with no gene match: 9. CDR3 nucleotides: TGTGCCAGTACGAGGACTAGCGCGGTAGATACGCAGTATTTT. This translates into CASTRTSAVDTQYF. Combining the CDR3 with reference TRBV2 and TRBJ2-3 gives the whole variable domain EPEVTQTPSHQVTQMGQEVILRCVPISNHLYFYWYRQILGQKVEFLVSFYNNEISEKSEIFDDQFSVERPDGSNFTLKIRSTKLEDSAMYFCASTRTSAVDTQYFGPGTRLTVL.

This chain's CDR3 is CASSQDSGYEQYF. CDR3 bases: TGTGCCAGCAGCCAAGATTCCGGTTACGAGCAGTACTTC. The chain couples TRBV3-1 to TRBJ2-7, with no clear D. Per the germline V gene, CDR1 is LGHDT and CDR2 is YNNKEL (reference sequence). The CDR3 has 13 amino acids. Trimming stripped 0 bases from V and 4 bases from J, with 7 bases between.

This clonotype was picked up many times. The chain uses TRBV4-3 and TRBJ1-2; D perhaps matches TRBD1 (6 bases). Germline loops: CDR1 LGHNA, CDR2 YSLEER. V shed 2 bases and J shed 0 bases, with 10 bases lying between them. This CDR3 comprises 15 residues. In DNA form, the CDR3 reads TGCGCCAGCAGCCAAAGCTCAGGGGCTAACTATGGCTACACCTTC. Its translation: CASSQSSGANYGYTF.

This clonotype was picked up one time. CDR3 sequence reads: CASSEEGDQAFF. The CDR3 coding sequence is TGTGCCAGCAGTGAAGAGGGGGATCAGGCGTTCTTC. The chain has TRBV2 and TRBJ2-1; D possibly corresponds to TRBD1 (6 bases). The CDR3 consists of 12 residues. Trimming left V 1 base short and J 15 bases short, with 13 bases between. The V gene's germline CDR1 is SNHLY and CDR2 FYNNEI.

The gene calls are TRBV9 and TRBJ1-3; no firm D call. Germline V CDR1 and CDR2: SGDLS, YYNGEE. The CDR3 has 16 residues. Between the trimmed V and J ends, which lost 2 bases and 2 bases, there was a span of 14 bases. The CDR3 spells CASSVTQAIAGNTIYF. Written as DNA, the CDR3 is TGTGCCAGCAGCGTCACGCAAGCTATAGCTGGAAACACCATATATTTT.

In regard to this clonotype: As the CDR3 is not closed by the conserved phenylalanine or tryptophan, this likely results from a read error. The chain couples TRBV12-3 or TRBV12-4 to TRBJ1-6, with TRBD1 as a possible D gene (6 bases). V shed 5 bases and J shed 0 bases, with 11 bases lying between them. CDR3 length equals 16 residues. The CDR3 sequence: CASSPDRSSYNSPLHL. CDR3 DNA: TGTGCCAGCAGTCCCGACAGGAGCTCCTATAATTCACCCCTCCACCTT.